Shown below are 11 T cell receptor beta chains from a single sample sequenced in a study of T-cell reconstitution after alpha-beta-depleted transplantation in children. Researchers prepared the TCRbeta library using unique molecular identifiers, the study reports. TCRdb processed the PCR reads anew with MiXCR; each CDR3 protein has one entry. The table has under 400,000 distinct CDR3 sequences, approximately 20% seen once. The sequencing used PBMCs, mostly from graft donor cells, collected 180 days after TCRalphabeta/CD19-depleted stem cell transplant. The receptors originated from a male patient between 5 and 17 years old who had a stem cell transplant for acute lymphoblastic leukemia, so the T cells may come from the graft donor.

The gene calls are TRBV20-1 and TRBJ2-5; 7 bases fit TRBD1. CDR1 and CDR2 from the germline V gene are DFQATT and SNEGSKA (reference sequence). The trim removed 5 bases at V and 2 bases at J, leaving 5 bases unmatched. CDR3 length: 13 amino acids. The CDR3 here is CSASRQGQETQYF. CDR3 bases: TGCAGTGCTTCCCGACAGGGTCAAGAGACCCAGTACTTC.

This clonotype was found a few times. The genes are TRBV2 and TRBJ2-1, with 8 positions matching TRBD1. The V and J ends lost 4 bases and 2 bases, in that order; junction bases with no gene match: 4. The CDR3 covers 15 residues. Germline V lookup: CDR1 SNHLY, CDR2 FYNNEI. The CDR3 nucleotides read TGTGCCAGCAGTGGCGGGACAGGTACCTACAATGAGCAGTTCTTC. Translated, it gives CASSGGTGTYNEQFF.

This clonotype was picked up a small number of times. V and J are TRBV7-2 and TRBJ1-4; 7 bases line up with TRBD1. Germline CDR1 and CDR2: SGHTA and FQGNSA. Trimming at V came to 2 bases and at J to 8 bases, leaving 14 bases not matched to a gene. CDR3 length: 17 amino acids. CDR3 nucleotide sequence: TGTGCCAGCAGCTTAAAGACAGGGTTTGGTATTGAGGAAAAACTGTTTTTT. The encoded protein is CASSLKTGFGIEEKLFF.

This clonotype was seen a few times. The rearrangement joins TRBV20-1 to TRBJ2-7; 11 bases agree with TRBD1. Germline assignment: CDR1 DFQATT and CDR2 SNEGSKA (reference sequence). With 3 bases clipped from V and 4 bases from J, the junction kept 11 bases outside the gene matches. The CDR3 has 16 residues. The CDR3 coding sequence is TGCAGTGCTAGGGCTCTCGGACAGGGGGCATGGTACGAGCAGTACTTC. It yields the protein CSARALGQGAWYEQYF.

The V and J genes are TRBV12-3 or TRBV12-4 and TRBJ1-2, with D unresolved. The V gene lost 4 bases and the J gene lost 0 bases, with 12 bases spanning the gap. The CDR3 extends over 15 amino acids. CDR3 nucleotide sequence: TGTGCCAGCAGTTCCCCCAACAAAGCTAACTATGGCTACACCTTC. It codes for CASSSPNKANYGYTF.

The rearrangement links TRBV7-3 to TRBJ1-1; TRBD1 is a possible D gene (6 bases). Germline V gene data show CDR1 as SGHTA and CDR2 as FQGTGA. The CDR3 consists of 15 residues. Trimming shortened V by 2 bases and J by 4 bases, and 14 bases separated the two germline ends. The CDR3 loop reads CASSLGTGRATEAFF. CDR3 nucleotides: TGTGCCAGCAGCTTAGGTACAGGGAGGGCCACTGAAGCTTTCTTT.

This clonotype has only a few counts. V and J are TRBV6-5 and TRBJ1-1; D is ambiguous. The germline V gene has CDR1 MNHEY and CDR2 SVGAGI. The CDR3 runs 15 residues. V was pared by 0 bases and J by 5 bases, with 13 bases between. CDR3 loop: CASSYSGVRRTEAFF. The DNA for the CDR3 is TGTGCCAGCAGTTACTCCGGGGTTAGAAGGACTGAAGCTTTCTTT.

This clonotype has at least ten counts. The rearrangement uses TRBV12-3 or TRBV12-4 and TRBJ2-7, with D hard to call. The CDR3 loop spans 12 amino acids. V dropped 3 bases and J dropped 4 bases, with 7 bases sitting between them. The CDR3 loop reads CASSLTTYEQYF. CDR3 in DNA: TGTGCCAGCAGTTTGACAACTTACGAGCAGTACTTC.

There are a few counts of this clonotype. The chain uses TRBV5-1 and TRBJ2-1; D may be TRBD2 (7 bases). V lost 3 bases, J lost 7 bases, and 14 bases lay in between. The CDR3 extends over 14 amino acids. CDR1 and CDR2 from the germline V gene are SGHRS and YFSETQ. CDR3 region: CASSWGGSGNEQFF. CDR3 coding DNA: TGCGCCAGCAGCTGGGGGGGCTCAGGGAATGAGCAGTTCTTC.

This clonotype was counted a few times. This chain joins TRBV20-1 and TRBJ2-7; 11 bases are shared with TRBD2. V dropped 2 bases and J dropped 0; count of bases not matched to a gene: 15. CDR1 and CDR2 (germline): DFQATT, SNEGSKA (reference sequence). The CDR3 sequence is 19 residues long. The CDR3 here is CSARPPGLAGIYSSYEQYF. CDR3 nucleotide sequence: TGCAGTGCTAGACCCCCAGGACTAGCGGGCATATACAGCTCCTACGAGCAGTACTTC.

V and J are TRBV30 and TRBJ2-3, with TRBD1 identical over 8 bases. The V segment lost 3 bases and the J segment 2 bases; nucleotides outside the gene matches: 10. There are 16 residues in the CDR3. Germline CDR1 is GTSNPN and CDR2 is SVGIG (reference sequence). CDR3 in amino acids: CAWRTGQATFTDTQYF. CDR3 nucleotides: TGTGCCTGGAGGACGGGACAGGCAACGTTCACAGATACGCAGTATTTT.